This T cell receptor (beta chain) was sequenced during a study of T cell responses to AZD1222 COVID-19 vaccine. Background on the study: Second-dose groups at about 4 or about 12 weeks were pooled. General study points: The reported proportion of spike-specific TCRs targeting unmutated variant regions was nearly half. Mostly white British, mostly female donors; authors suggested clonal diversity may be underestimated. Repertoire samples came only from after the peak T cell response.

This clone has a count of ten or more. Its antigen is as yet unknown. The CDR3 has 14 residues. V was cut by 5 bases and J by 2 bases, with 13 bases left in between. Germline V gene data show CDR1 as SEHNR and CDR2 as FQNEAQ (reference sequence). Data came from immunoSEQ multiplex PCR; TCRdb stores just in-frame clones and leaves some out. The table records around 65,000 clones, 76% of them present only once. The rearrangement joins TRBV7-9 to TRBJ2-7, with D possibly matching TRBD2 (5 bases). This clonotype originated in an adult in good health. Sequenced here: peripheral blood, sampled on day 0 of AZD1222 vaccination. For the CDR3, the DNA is TGTGCCAGCAGCCGAGCAAGCGGCACCTACGAGCAGTACTTC. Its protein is CASSRASGTYEQYF.